Listed here is a single TCR beta chain. Sequencing was performed with immunoSEQ multiplex PCR; in TCRdb, only in-frame clones are kept and a portion is missing. The sample consists of roughly 120,000 clones, about nine tenths of them appearing once. The record originates from a study of T cell responses to AZD1222 COVID-19 vaccine. The germline V and J ends were trimmed by 4 bases and 8 bases, with 17 bases remaining between them. Germline lookup yields CDR1 LGHNA and CDR2 YSLEER. The CDR3 loop spans 14 amino acids. J is TRBJ1-2 and V is TRBV4-3, with D tentatively TRBD1 (5 bases). The sequence was collected from an adult in good health. The sequenced sample was peripheral blood, obtained on day 0 of AZD1222 vaccination. For the CDR3, the DNA is TGCGCCAGCAGCCCGTCGGGGGGGGATAGGGGCTACACCTTC. It specifies CASSPSGGDRGYTF.